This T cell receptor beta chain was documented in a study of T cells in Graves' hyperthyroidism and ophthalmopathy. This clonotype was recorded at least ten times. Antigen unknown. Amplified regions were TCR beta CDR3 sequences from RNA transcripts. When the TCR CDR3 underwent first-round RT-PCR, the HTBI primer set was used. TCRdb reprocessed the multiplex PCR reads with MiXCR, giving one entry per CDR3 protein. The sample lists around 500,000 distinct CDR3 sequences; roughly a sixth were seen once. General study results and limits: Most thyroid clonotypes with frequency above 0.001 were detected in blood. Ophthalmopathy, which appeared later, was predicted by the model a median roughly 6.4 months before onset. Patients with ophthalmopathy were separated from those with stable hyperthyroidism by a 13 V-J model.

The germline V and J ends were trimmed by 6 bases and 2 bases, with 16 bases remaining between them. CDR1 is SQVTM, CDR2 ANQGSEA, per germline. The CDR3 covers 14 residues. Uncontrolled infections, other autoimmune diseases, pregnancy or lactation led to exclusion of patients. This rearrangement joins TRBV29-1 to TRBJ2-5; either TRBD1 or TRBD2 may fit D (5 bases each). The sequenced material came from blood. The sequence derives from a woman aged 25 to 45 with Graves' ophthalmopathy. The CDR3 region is CSVIRDVGQETQYF. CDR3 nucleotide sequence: TGCAGCGTAATCCGGGACGTGGGACAAGAGACCCAGTACTTC.